The clone carrying this TCR beta chain occurred many times. Antigen: not known. TCRdb redid the calling of the RT-PCR reads with MiXCR, one entry per CDR3 protein. The top ten clones hold around 14% of a sample with approximately 490,000 distinct CDR3 sequences, roughly 7.9% of them seen once. The source of the sample is a study of response to subunit inactivated influenza vaccine. Study-wide findings and caveats: Each seasonal flu vaccination may recruit only limited new T cells, authors suggested.

The TCR was taken from a man aged 45 to 75 who received an inactivated influenza vaccine. The specimen was PBMCs from blood, collected less than 25 months after vaccination.

CDR3 nucleotide sequence: TGCAGTGCTGGAACTTTCGACTCCTACAATGAGCAGTTCTTC. Protein: CSAGTFDSYNEQFF. V is TRBV20-1 and J is TRBJ2-1; no firm D call. Looked up from germline, CDR1 is DFQATT and CDR2 is SNEGSKA (reference sequence). V was trimmed by 5 bases and J by 0 bases, leaving 11 bases between them. The CDR3 is made up of 14 amino acids.